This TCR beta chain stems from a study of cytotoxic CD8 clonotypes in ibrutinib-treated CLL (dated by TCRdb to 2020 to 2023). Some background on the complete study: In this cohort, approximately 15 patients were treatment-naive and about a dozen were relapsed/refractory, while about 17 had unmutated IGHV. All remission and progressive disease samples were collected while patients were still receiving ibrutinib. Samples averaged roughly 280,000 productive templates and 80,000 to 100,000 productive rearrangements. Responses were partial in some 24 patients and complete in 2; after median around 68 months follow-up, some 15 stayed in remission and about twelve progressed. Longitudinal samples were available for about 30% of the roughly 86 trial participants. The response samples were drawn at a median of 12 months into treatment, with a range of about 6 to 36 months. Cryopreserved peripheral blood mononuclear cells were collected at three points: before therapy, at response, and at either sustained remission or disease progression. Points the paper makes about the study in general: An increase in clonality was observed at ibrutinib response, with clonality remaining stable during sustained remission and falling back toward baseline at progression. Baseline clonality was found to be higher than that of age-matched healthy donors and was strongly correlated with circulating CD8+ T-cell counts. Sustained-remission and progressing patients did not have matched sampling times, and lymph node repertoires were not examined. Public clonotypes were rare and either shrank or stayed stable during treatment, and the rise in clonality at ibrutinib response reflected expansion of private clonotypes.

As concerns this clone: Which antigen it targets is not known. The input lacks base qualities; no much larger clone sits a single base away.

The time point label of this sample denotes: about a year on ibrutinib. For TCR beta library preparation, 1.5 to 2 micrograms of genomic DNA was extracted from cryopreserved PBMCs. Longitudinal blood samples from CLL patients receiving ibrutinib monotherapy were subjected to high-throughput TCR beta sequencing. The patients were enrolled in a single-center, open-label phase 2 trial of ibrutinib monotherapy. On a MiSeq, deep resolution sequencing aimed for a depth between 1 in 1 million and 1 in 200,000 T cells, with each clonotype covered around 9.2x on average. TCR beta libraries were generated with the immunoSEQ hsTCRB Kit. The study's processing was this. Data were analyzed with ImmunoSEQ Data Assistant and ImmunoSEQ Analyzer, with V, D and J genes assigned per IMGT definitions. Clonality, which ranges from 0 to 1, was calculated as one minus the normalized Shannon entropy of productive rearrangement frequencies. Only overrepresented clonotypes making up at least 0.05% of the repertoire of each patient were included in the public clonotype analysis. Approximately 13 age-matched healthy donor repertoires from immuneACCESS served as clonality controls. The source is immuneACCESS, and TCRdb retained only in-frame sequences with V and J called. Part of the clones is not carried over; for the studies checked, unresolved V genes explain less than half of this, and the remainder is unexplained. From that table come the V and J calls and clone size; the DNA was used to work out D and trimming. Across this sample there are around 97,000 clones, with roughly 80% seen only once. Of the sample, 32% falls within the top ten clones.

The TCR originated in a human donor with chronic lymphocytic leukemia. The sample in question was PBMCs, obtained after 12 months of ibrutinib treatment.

The base sequence is TGTGCCAGCAGCCTACCCGTGAGGGCAGGGAATACTGAAGCTTTCTTT. This codes for CASSLPVRAGNTEAFF. The V and J genes are TRBV16 and TRBJ1-1, and possibly TRBD1, on 5 matching bases. V was cut back by 4 bases and J by 5 bases, leaving a gap of 20 bases between them. The CDR3, cysteine through phenylalanine, is 16 amino acids long. Solely the CDR3 DNA is kept, with 48 bases framed from the first base. CDR1 and CDR2, per the germline V gene, are KGHSY and FQNENV.